The present T cell receptor (beta chain) was sequenced within a study of T-cell reconstitution after alpha-beta-depleted transplantation in children listed by TCRdb under 2016. With regard to the full study: T-cell immune reconstitution after TCRalphabeta/CD19-depleted allogeneic hematopoietic cell transplantation in children was quantitatively tracked in the study by means of TCR repertoire profiling. Beyond this particular receptor, the publication reports: Over subsequent months, a decline in hyperexpanded clone frequencies was noted, and after one year, T-cell counts and TCRbeta diversity were mostly ascribed to newly produced T cells. In some patients, high TCRbeta diversity at day 60 was attributed to recipient T cells and intrathymic progenitors that had survived conditioning. The apparently early recovery of alphabetaT-cell counts about two months after transplant reportedly depended on only several hundred rapidly expanded clones that came from non-depleted graft cells.

To prepare the library, PCR was applied. Reads for this sample came from an Illumina HiSeq 2500. Molecular barcoding was employed in the preparation of TCR libraries, with unique molecular identifiers being used to normalize TCRbeta repertoire quantification. The raw public data were reprocessed by TCRdb itself: fastp quality trimming at Q25, MiXCR clonotype calling, in-frame beta chains only. Here each entry gathers all rows of one CDR3 protein and keeps the most common genes and DNA. Recorded for this sample are 250,000 or so distinct CDR3 sequences; 6.5% to 10% of them occurred a single time. Together, the top ten hold about 6.4% of the sample. The meaning of the sample's treatment or condition label: allogeneic hematopoietic cell transplantation with graft depleted of TCRalphabeta T cells and CD19 B cells. The children who served as transplant recipients had been given grafts of TCRalphabeta/CD19-depleted allogeneic hematopoietic cells.

This clonotype was found a few times. No cognate antigen has been identified for it. Within one base of it there is no much larger clone, and no base qualities were kept. From cysteine to phenylalanine, the CDR3 is 17 amino acids long. The only DNA kept is the CDR3, 51 bases in frame from the first base. V is clipped by 5 bases and J by 1 base, and the sequence between their germline boundaries is 19 bases long. From a lookup of the germline V gene, CDR1 and CDR2 are MNHEY and SVGAGI. This receptor chain uses TRBV6-5 and TRBJ2-3; the D gene lacks a confident call. Sequencing was performed on PBMCs, mostly from graft donor cells, taken 180 days after TCRalphabeta/CD19-depleted stem cell transplant. The receptor's source is a male patient younger than 18 who had a stem cell transplant for acute lymphoblastic leukemia, so the T cells may come from the graft donor. The sequenced DNA is TGTGCCAGCAGTCTCCCTGGACGCCACGAGGGCACAGATACGCAGTATTTT. Translated, this is CASSLPGRHEGTDTQYF.